This T cell receptor beta chain was captured by sequencing in a study of cytomegalovirus exposure and HLA in healthy donors. This cohort consisted of healthy bone marrow donors. Study observations and caveats: In an earlier analysis, about 87% or about 30%: the productive usage of most TCR beta V segments. Among donors in an Asian-associated ancestry cluster, a later analysis reportedly found fewer N-insertions than the roughly 700-donor mean.

In the case of this clone: Its matching antigen is unknown.

The PCR was carried out with 60 Vbeta primers and 13 Jbeta primers. Methods used by the authors: The authors later counted about 80 million unique TCR beta chains, roughly 11 million of them shared. Measured with immunoSEQ multiplex PCR; TCRdb has only the in-frame clones, and not every one. That table gives V, J and clone size, and the DNA gave D and trimming. Seen here are about 160,000 clones, 87% observed once, and the top ten hold 0.85%. The sequencing input was PBMCs. This clonotype was sampled from a woman in her twenties or thirties in good health and CMV-seronegative.

CDR3 amino acids: CASSLSGLTPRDEQFF. In nucleotides, the CDR3 is TGTGCCAGCAGCTTATCCGGACTAACCCCCAGGGATGAGCAGTTCTTC. The chain links TRBV11-3 to TRBJ2-1; possible D gene TRBD2, 6 bases. CDR1 is SGHNT, CDR2 YENEEA, per germline. This CDR3 is 16 amino acids long. V shed 2 bases and J shed 8 bases, with 19 bases lying between them.